The clone carrying this TCR beta chain was counted many times. Its matching antigen is unknown. Germline loops: CDR1 SQVTM, CDR2 ANQGSEA. The CDR3 covers 13 residues. Trimming took off 7 bases at V and 2 bases at J, with 14 bases between the two ends. The data belong to a study of Graves' ophthalmopathy and Graves' hyperthyroidism. Amplification of TCR beta CDR3 regions used RNA transcripts. HTBI primers were used in a first-round RT-PCR, which preceded a second-round multiplex PCR. TCRdb re-called the multiplex PCR reads through MiXCR, storing one row per CDR3 protein. The sample holds about 550,000 distinct CDR3 sequences, 35% to 40% seen once. Overall study findings and caveats: Between ophthalmopathy and stable hyperthyroidism, a 13-signature model drew a separation with around 86% sensitivity and roughly 78% specificity. A majority of expanded thyroid clonotypes exceeding 0.001 frequency were likewise present in blood.

This receptor was identified in an adult man with Graves' hyperthyroidism. The sample consisted of peripheral blood or thyroid tissue (not recorded which). The chain employs TRBV29-1 and TRBJ2-5, with a tentative D call TRBD2 (6 bases). Here the CDR3 reads CSGLGPKQETQYF. CDR3 in DNA: TGCAGCGGACTAGGACCAAAACAAGAGACCCAGTACTTC.